This TCR beta chain was sequenced for a study of T cell responses to AZD1222 COVID-19 vaccine. Study outcomes and limitations: Across spike, vaccine-associated CD4 TCRs were found, dominant at 160-218 and 743-854.

Profiling relied on immunoSEQ multiplex PCR, and the TCRdb table lists in-frame clones only, not all of them. The repertoire includes 140,000 to 150,000 clones, approximately 90% of them detected once, and about 3% sits in the top ten. This clone was counted once. The antigen is undetermined. The TCR originated in an adult in good health. The sequencing here drew on peripheral blood, taken on day 0 of MenACWY control vaccination.

The CDR3 bases are TGTGCCAGCAGCCTCCTGGACAGTCATGGCTACACCTTC. Its protein is CASSLLDSHGYTF. The V call is TRBV4-2, the J call TRBJ1-2, with D perhaps TRBD1 (6 bases). This CDR3 comprises 13 residues. The V gene lost 4 bases and the J gene lost 6 bases, with 12 bases spanning the gap. Germline loops: CDR1 LGHNA, CDR2 YNFKEQ.